This T cell receptor beta chain was sequenced for a study of early T cells in non-severe SARS-CoV-2 infection. Study in general: Sequencing was performed on bulk RNA from unsorted whole blood, leaving chains unpaired.

This clonotype was recorded at least ten times. Antigen: not known. Germline V gene lookup returns CDR1 MGHDK and CDR2 SYGVNS. V was cut by 6 bases and J by 8 bases, with 19 bases left in between. The CDR3 loop spans 15 amino acids. Each CDR3 protein gets one entry after TCRdb re-called the 5' RACE reads with MiXCR. The repertoire holds about 70,000 distinct CDR3 sequences, with around 11% as singletons. Study observations and caveats: CD4 and private specificities were missed by VDJdb matching, which favored anti-spike CD8 responses.

The TCR was taken from an adult who was a healthcare worker with PCR-confirmed SARS-CoV-2 infection or an uninfected control (not recorded which). V is TRBV25-1 and J is TRBJ1-4, with D tentatively TRBD1 (5 bases). Material: whole blood. Written as DNA, the CDR3 is TGTGCCAGCAGCGACCACAGGAAGGGACGGGAAAAACTGTTTTTT. Its translation: CASSDHRKGREKLFF.